The 32 T cell receptor beta chains presented below share a single source sample, sequenced in a study of Ad26.COV2.S vaccination and SARS-CoV-2 variants. Only in-frame clones appear in the TCRdb table, and some are missing; sequencing was by immunoSEQ multiplex PCR. The sample shows 200,000 to 250,000 clones, around 87% of them seen only once. Sample treatment: 19 received Ad26.COV2.S at low or high dose, single or two shots; about 5 received placebo; per-sample allocation not given. Collection of samples fell on day 63 after the first vaccine or placebo injection. The sample consisted of peripheral blood, taken in a trial of Ad26.COV2.S vaccine versus placebo. The receptors derive from a person aged 18-65 years who received the Ad26.COV2.S COVID-19 vaccine or a placebo.

V and J are TRBV7-3 and TRBJ2-2, with TRBD2 identical over 11 bases. Germline V lookup: CDR1 SGHTA, CDR2 FQGTGA. Trimming cost V 5 bases and J 7 bases; bases outside gene matches: 3. The CDR3 sequence is 14 residues long. The DNA for the CDR3 is TGTGCCAGCAGCCCACTAGCGGGGGACGGGGAGCTGTTTTTT. This sequence encodes CASSPLAGDGELFF.

CDR3 nucleotide sequence: TGTGCCAGCAGCCCCATCGGGACGGCCGTTAACTATGGCTACACCTTC. Its protein is CASSPIGTAVNYGYTF. This chain uses TRBV11-2 with TRBJ1-2; possible D gene TRBD1, 5 bases. The V and J ends lost 5 bases and 1 base respectively, with 17 bases between them. Germline V gene sequence: CDR1 SGHAT, CDR2 FQNNGV. CDR3 length equals 16 residues.

The chain is built from TRBV15 and TRBJ1-1; D is perhaps TRBD1 (6 bases). There are 13 residues in the CDR3. Germline V CDR1 and CDR2: LNHNV, YYDKDF (reference sequence). The V and J ends lost 0 bases and 11 bases respectively, with 13 bases between them. CDR3 region: CATSRDPTGYAFF. The CDR3 bases are TGTGCCACCAGCAGAGACCCTACAGGGTATGCTTTCTTT.

This clone was counted a few times. Distinct nucleotide sequences in the sample also encode this CDR3. V and J are TRBV7-8 and TRBJ1-1, with no clear D. CDR1 is SGHVS and CDR2 is FQNEAQ in the germline V gene. Trimming shortened V by 3 bases and J by 0 bases, and 8 bases separated the two germline ends. The CDR3 runs to 14 residues. CDR3 bases: TGTGCCAGCAGCTTTGGCAGGCTGAACACTGAAGCTTTCTTT. Translating gives CASSFGRLNTEAFF.

The gene calls are TRBV3-1 (or the pseudogene TRBV3-2) and TRBJ1-4; 7 bases are shared with TRBD1. Germline CDR1 reads LGHDT; CDR2 reads YNNKEL (reference sequence). This CDR3 has 15 amino acids. V gave up 4 bases and J gave up 7 bases; unmatched junction bases: 9. The CDR3 here is CASSPTGFGAEKLFF. The DNA of the CDR3 is TGTGCCAGCAGCCCGACAGGGTTCGGAGCTGAAAAACTGTTTTTT.

This sequence joins TRBV5-1 and TRBJ1-1; possibly TRBD1 for D (6 bases). V shed 0 bases and J shed 7 bases, with 10 bases lying between them. CDR3 size: 13 residues. Germline V gives CDR1 SGHRS, CDR2 YFSETQ. The CDR3 DNA follows: TGCGCCAGCAGCTTGGAGGGGACAAGTGAAGCTTTCTTT. It is translated as CASSLEGTSEAFF.

This clone was seen just once. The J gene is TRBJ1-1, the V gene TRBV30, with D hard to call. Germline CDR1 and CDR2: GTSNPN and SVGIG (reference sequence). Trimming removed 0 bases at V and 9 bases at J, with 11 bases between. This CDR3 region has 12 residues. In nucleotides, the CDR3 is TGTGCCTGGAGTGTACTCTCCTGGAAAGCTTTCTTT. It codes for CAWSVLSWKAFF.

The genes are TRBV19 and TRBJ2-1; 10 nucleotides agree with TRBD1. The CDR3 spans 15 residues. CDR1 and CDR2 (germline): LNHDA, SQIVND (reference sequence). With 6 bases clipped from V and 4 bases from J, the junction kept 6 bases outside the gene matches. The CDR3 reads CASSQGQGFYNEQFF. In DNA form, the CDR3 reads TGTGCCAGTAGCCAGGGACAGGGGTTTTACAATGAGCAGTTCTTC.

This rearrangement joins TRBV5-1 to TRBJ2-2; tentatively, D is TRBD1 (6 bases). Trimming took off 3 bases at V and 2 bases at J, with 11 bases between the two ends. CDR1 is SGHRS, CDR2 YFSETQ, per germline. This CDR3 has 15 amino acids. The CDR3 sequence: CASSSRTENTGELFF. The CDR3 bases are TGCGCCAGCAGCTCGAGGACAGAAAACACCGGGGAGCTGTTTTTT.

The J gene is TRBJ2-1, the V gene TRBV29-1, with D perhaps matching TRBD2 (6 bases). The CDR3 covers 14 residues. The V end was cut by 3 bases, the J end by 4 bases, with 13 bases between. Germline lookup yields CDR1 SQVTM and CDR2 ANQGSEA. In nucleotides, the CDR3 is TGCAGCGTTGAGGAGGGAATTGGGTACAATGAGCAGTTCTTC. Encoded protein: CSVEEGIGYNEQFF.

This rearrangement joins TRBV6-1 to TRBJ1-5; D remains ambiguous. CDR3 length equals 18 residues. Per the germline V gene, CDR1 is MNHNS and CDR2 is SASEGT. V lost 0 bases, J lost 0 bases, and 15 bases lay in between. This chain's CDR3 is CASSEALRWGYSNQPQHF. CDR3 nucleotides: TGTGCCAGCAGTGAAGCGCTTCGGTGGGGATATAGCAATCAGCCCCAGCATTTT.

The genes are TRBV7-8 and TRBJ2-7; a weak D match, TRBD2 (6 bases). The germline V gene has CDR1 SGHVS and CDR2 FQNEAQ. Trimming shortened V by 1 base and J by 5 bases, and 12 bases separated the two germline ends. The CDR3 is made up of 14 amino acids. The chain's CDR3 is CASSLVGGFNEQYF. The CDR3 nucleotides are TGTGCCAGCAGCTTAGTAGGAGGGTTTAACGAGCAGTACTTC.

A single count supports this clone. This rearrangement joins TRBV2 to TRBJ1-4; no reliable D call. With 3 bases removed from V and 7 bases from J, the gap between germline ends came to 15 bases. This CDR3 comprises 15 residues. From germline, CDR1 is SNHLY and CDR2 FYNNEI. This CDR3 reads CASSDSGIQGEKLFF. In DNA, the CDR3 is TGTGCCAGCAGTGATAGCGGGATACAAGGTGAAAAACTGTTTTTT.

The V call is TRBV19, the J call TRBJ2-1; possible D gene TRBD2, 6 bases. V was trimmed by 3 bases and J by 5 bases, leaving 20 bases between them. The CDR3 length is 17 residues. CDR1 and CDR2 from the germline V gene are LNHDA and SQIVND (reference sequence). For the CDR3, the DNA is TGTGCCAGTAGTATGAGGGGACTCCGGGTGACGCACAATGAGCAGTTCTTC. Translating gives CASSMRGLRVTHNEQFF. The variable domain in full, with the rest retrieved from reference TRBV19 and TRBJ2-1, is DGGITQSPKYLFRKEGQNVTLSCEQNLNHDAMYWYRQDPGQGLRLIYYSQIVNDFQKGDIAEGYSVSREKKESFPLTVTSAQKNPTAFYLCASSMRGLRVTHNEQFFGPGTRLTVL.

The chain is built from TRBV30 and TRBJ1-2, with 7 bases matching TRBD1. CDR1 is GTSNPN and CDR2 is SVGIG in the germline V gene (reference sequence). V was pared by 3 bases and J by 3 bases, with 4 bases of the junction left unmatched. The CDR3 sequence is 13 residues long. CDR3 protein: CAWRRGGDYGYTF. The CDR3 region has the DNA TGTGCCTGGAGGAGAGGGGGCGACTATGGCTACACCTTC.

The chain is built from TRBV5-4 and TRBJ1-1; D ambiguous. Germline V gives CDR1 SGHNT, CDR2 YYREEE (reference sequence). CDR3 size: 13 residues. The ends were cut back, 2 bases at V and 5 bases at J, with 10 bases in the middle. The CDR3 sequence: CASSLNLVTEAFF. The CDR3, as DNA: TGTGCCAGCAGCTTAAACTTGGTTACTGAAGCTTTCTTT. Full variable domain (missing parts from reference TRBV5-4 and TRBJ1-1): ETGVTQSPTHLIKTRGQQVTLRCSSQSGHNTVSWYQQALGQGPQFIFQYYREEENGRGNFPPRFSGLQFPNYSSELNVNALELDDSALYLCASSLNLVTEAFFGQGTRLTVV.

The chain recombines TRBV7-9 with TRBJ2-7; D unclear. The length of the CDR3 is 14 residues. Trimming cost V 0 bases and J 0 bases, with 6 bases left between them. Germline V gives CDR1 SEHNR, CDR2 FQNEAQ (reference sequence). CDR3 sequence (DNA): TGTGCCAGCAGCTTAGCGGCCCTCTCCTACGAGCAGTACTTC. Translation: CASSLAALSYEQYF.

The CDR3 sequence: CASSFGLAESTDTQYF. The CDR3, as DNA: TGCGCCAGCAGCTTTGGGCTAGCGGAAAGCACAGATACGCAGTATTTT. The chain has TRBV5-1 and TRBJ2-3; TRBD2 matches 7 bases. Trimming cost V 2 bases and J 0 bases; bases outside gene matches: 6. Per the germline V gene, CDR1 is SGHRS and CDR2 is YFSETQ. This CDR3 comprises 16 residues.

The chain couples TRBV28 to TRBJ1-1, with a weak D call TRBD1 (6 bases). V was pared by 5 bases and J by 7 bases, with 20 bases between. CDR3 length: 15 residues. The V gene's germline CDR1 is MDHEN and CDR2 SYDVKM. CDR3: CASSPTIGGGGEAFF. The CDR3 DNA sequence: TGTGCCAGCAGTCCCACCATCGGGGGAGGGGGTGAAGCTTTCTTT.

In its sample, this clone was seen a few times. This rearrangement joins TRBV6-5 to TRBJ1-3; D ambiguous. V was pared by 3 bases and J by 3 bases, with 6 bases between. CDR1 is MNHEY, CDR2 SVGAGI, per germline. The CDR3 length is 13 residues. The CDR3 DNA sequence: TGTGCCAGCAGTTATTCGTTTGGAAACACCATATATTTT. Its translation is CASSYSFGNTIYF.

This chain uses TRBV5-4 with TRBJ2-2, with D possibly being TRBD1 (7 bases). Germline-derived CDR1 and CDR2 are SGHNT and YYREEE (reference sequence). The CDR3 extends over 16 amino acids. V was pared by 4 bases and J by 9 bases, with 22 bases between. The CDR3 bases are TGTGCCAGCAGCCCGGGGGACAGCTCCGGCCTGCGGGAGCTGTTTTTT. It yields the protein CASSPGDSSGLRELFF.

This clone appeared once. J is TRBJ2-3 and V is TRBV5-5, with TRBD2 identical over 10 bases. The CDR3 consists of 18 residues. CDR1 is SGHKS and CDR2 is YYEKEE in the germline V gene (reference sequence). Losses at the gene ends were 6 bases for V and 3 bases for J; bases not matched to a gene: 16. CDR3 residues: CASTLRASGGLLTDTQYF. In DNA form, the CDR3 reads TGTGCCAGCACCCTGAGGGCTAGCGGGGGCCTCCTTACAGATACGCAGTATTTT.

A word on this clone: Its ends do not fully match the called genes, so a read error is possible. The chain links TRBV5-5 to TRBJ2-5; the D is unclear. There are 16 residues in the CDR3. Germline CDR1 SGHKS, CDR2 YYEKEE (reference sequence). CDR3 in DNA: TGTGCCAGCAGCTTGGTCGTTGGGGTAATCCAAGAGATCCAGTACTTC. It yields the protein CASSLVVGVIQEIQYF. Drawing the rest from reference TRBV5-5 and TRBJ2-5, the complete variable domain is DAGVTQSPTHLIKTRGQQVTLRCSPISGHKSVSWYQQVLGQGPQFIFQYYEKEERGRGNFPDRFSARQFPNYSSELNVNALLLGDSALYLCASSLVVGVIQEIQYFGPGTRLLVL.

The chain links TRBV4-3 to TRBJ1-1, with D maybe TRBD1 (6 bases). The CDR3 has 16 amino acids. Trimming shortened V by 0 bases and J by 2 bases, and 13 bases separated the two germline ends. CDR1 and CDR2 (germline): LGHNA, YSLEER. CDR3 sequence (DNA): TGCGCCAGCAGCCAAGATTGGGGGGCGCTTAACACTGAAGCTTTCTTT. This sequence encodes CASSQDWGALNTEAFF.

This chain uses TRBV7-8 with TRBJ2-7; TRBD2 matches at 13 bases. J was trimmed by 2 bases and V by 5 bases; bases with no gene match: 12. Per germline, CDR1 SGHVS and CDR2 FQNEAQ. The CDR3 is 18 amino acids. CDR3 sequence (DNA): TGTGCCAGCAGCCTTTGGACTAGCGGGAGCTCACGCACCTACGAGCAGTACTTC. Translation gives CASSLWTSGSSRTYEQYF. The full variable domain, its missing parts supplied by reference TRBV7-8 and TRBJ2-7, is GAGVSQSPRYKVAKRGQDVALRCDPISGHVSLFWYQQALGQGPEFLTYFQNEAQLDKSGLPSDRFFAERPEGSVSTLKIQRTQQEDSAVYLCASSLWTSGSSRTYEQYFGPGTRLTVT.

The rearrangement uses TRBV6-5 and TRBJ2-5; the match to TRBD1 covers 8 bases. CDR1 is MNHEY, CDR2 SVGAGI, per germline. This CDR3 is built from 14 residues. V gave up 6 bases and J gave up 4 bases; unmatched junction bases: 7. The CDR3 is CASRLQGAGETQYF. DNA for the CDR3: TGTGCCAGCAGACTTCAGGGGGCAGGAGAGACCCAGTACTTC.

V and J are TRBV11-3 and TRBJ2-1; D gene uncertain. V was shortened by 3 bases and J by 7 bases, with 7 bases between the two germline ends. The CDR3 is made up of 12 amino acids. Germline values: CDR1 SGHNT, CDR2 YENEEA. The CDR3 DNA reads as TGTGCCAGCAGCTTTGATGCGAATGAGCAGTTCTTC. Translation: CASSFDANEQFF. Filled out from reference TRBV11-3 and TRBJ2-1, the complete variable domain reads EAGVVQSPRYKIIEKKQPVAFWCNPISGHNTLYWYLQNLGQGPELLIRYENEEAVDDSQLPKDRFSAERLKGVDSTLKIQPAELGDSAVYLCASSFDANEQFFGPGTRLTVL.

This chain joins TRBV7-8 and TRBJ2-7; possibly TRBD2 for D (6 bases). This CDR3 comprises 14 residues. Germline CDR1 and CDR2: SGHVS and FQNEAQ. Trimming removed 4 bases from V and 6 bases from J, with 16 bases in between. The CDR3 sequence: CASSSWDLSGEQYF. In nucleotides, the CDR3 is TGTGCCAGCAGCTCCTGGGACTTATCCGGCGAGCAGTACTTC.

In this sample, this clone turned up once. This chain uses TRBV5-6 with TRBJ2-2; no definite D call. The CDR3 is made up of 17 amino acids. Germline-derived CDR1 and CDR2 are SGHDT and YYEEEE. Trimming left V 2 bases short and J 1 base short, with 15 bases between. CDR3 in amino acids: CASSFPGDWGNTGELFF. CDR3 sequence (DNA): TGTGCCAGCAGCTTCCCGGGCGATTGGGGGAACACCGGGGAGCTGTTTTTT. The variable domain in full, completed from reference TRBV5-6 and TRBJ2-2, reads DAGVTQSPTHLIKTRGQQVTLRCSPKSGHDTVSWYQQALGQGPQFIFQYYEEEERQRGNFPDRFSGHQFPNYSSELNVNALLLGDSALYLCASSFPGDWGNTGELFFGEGSRLTVL.

This chain joins TRBV28 and TRBJ1-5, with 7 bases matching TRBD1. Germline V CDR1 and CDR2: MDHEN, SYDVKM. V lost 4 bases, J lost 0 bases, and 9 bases stayed unmatched. The CDR3 runs 17 residues. Written as DNA, the CDR3 is TGTGCCAGCAGTTCGGGGACAGATAAACTTAGCAATCAGCCCCAGCATTTT. Translated, it gives CASSSGTDKLSNQPQHF.

The CDR3: CASSRRTSGTQRTGELFF. In nucleotides, the CDR3 is TGTGCCAGTAGCAGAAGGACTAGCGGGACTCAGAGGACCGGGGAGCTGTTTTTT. The chain carries TRBV19 and TRBJ2-2; 12 bases are shared with TRBD2. CDR1 is LNHDA, CDR2 SQIVND, per germline (reference sequence). The CDR3 runs 18 residues. The junction had 13 bases not matched to a gene; V was cut back by 6 bases and J by 5 bases.

In this sample, this clone turned up a few times. This chain connects TRBV30 to TRBJ1-6; a possible D gene is TRBD1 (5 bases). Germline loops: CDR1 GTSNPN, CDR2 SVGIG (reference sequence). Trimming took 0 bases from V and 10 from J, leaving 13 bases between them. The length of the CDR3 is 14 residues. The CDR3 nucleotides read TGTGCCTGGAGTGTGGACGGGAGGGGATCACCCCTCCACTTT. Encoded protein: CAWSVDGRGSPLHF.